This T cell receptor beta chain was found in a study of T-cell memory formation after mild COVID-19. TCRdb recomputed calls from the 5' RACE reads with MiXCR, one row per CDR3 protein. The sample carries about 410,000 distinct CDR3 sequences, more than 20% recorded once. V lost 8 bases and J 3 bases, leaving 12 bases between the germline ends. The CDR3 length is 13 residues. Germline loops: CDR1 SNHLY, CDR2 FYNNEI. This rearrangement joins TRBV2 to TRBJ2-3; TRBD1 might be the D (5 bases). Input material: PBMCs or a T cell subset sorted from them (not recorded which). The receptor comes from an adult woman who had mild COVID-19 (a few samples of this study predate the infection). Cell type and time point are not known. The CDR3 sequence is CASGRAWTDTQYF. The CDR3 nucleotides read TGTGCCAGCGGCAGGGCTTGGACAGATACGCAGTATTTT.